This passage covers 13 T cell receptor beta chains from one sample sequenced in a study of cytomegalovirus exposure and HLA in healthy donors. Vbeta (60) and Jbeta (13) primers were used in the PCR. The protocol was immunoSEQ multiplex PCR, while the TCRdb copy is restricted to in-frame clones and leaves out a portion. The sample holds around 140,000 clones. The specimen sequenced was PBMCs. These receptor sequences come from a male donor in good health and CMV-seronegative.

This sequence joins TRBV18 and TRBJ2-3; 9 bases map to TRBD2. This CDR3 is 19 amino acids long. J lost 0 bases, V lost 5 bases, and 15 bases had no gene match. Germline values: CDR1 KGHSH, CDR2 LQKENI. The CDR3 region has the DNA TGTGCCAGCTCATACACCACGAGACTAGCGGTAATTAGCACAGATACGCAGTATTTT. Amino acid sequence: CASSYTTRLAVISTDTQYF.

In nucleotides, the CDR3 is TGTGCCAGCAGCAATAAGGGCGGGACGTTCTTC. Protein sequence: CASSNKGGTFF. V gene TRBV21-1 combines with J gene TRBJ2-1; the table assigns TRBD2, which was not confirmed against the DNA. TRBV21-1 is an annotated pseudogene. There are 11 residues in the CDR3.

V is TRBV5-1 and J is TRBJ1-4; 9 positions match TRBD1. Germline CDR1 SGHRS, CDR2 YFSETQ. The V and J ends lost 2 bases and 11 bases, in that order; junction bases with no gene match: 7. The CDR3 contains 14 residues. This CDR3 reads CASSFRTGAGKLFF. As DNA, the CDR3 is TGCGCCAGCAGCTTCAGGACAGGGGCAGGGAAACTGTTTTTT.

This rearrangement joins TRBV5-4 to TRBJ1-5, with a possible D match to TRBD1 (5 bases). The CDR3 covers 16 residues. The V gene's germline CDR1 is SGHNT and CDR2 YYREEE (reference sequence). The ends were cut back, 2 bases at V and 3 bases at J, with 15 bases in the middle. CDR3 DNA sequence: TGTGCCAGCAGCTTTGATGGGACTGATTACAATCAGCCCCAGCATTTT. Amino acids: CASSFDGTDYNQPQHF.

CDR3 sequence reads: CASSLKLAGTTGELFF. In DNA form, the CDR3 reads TGTGCCAGCAGCTTAAAACTAGCGGGAACTACCGGGGAGCTGTTTTTT. The chain links TRBV7-2 to TRBJ2-2, with 10 bases identical to TRBD2. The germline gives CDR1 SGHTA, CDR2 FQGNSA. The CDR3 is made up of 16 amino acids. After removal of 2 bases from V and 5 bases from J, the junction contained 5 bases not matched to a gene.

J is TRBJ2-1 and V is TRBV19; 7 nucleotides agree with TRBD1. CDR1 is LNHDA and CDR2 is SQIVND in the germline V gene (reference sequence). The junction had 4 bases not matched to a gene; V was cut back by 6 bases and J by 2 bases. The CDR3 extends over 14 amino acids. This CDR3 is CASSEGAAYNEQFF. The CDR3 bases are TGTGCCAGTAGCGAGGGGGCCGCCTACAATGAGCAGTTCTTC.

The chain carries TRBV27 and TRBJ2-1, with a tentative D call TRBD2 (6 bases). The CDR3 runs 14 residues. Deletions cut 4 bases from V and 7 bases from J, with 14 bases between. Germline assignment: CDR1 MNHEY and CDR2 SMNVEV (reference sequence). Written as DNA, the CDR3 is TGTGCCAGCAGTTCCCAGGTTGGAGGGAATGAGCAGTTCTTC. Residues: CASSSQVGGNEQFF.

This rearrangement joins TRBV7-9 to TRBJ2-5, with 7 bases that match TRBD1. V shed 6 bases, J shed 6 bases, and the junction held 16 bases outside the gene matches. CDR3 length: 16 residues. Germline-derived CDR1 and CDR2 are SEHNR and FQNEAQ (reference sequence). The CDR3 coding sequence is TGTGCCAGCAGTTTCAGTCCGACAGGGTCGGGAAAGACCCAGTACTTC. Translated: CASSFSPTGSGKTQYF. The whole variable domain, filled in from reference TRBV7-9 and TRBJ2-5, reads DTGVSQNPRHKITKRGQNVTFRCDPISEHNRLYWYRQTLGQGPEFLTYFQNEAQLEKSRLLSDRFSAERPKGSFSTLEIQRTEQGDSAMYLCASSFSPTGSGKTQYFGPGTRLLVL.

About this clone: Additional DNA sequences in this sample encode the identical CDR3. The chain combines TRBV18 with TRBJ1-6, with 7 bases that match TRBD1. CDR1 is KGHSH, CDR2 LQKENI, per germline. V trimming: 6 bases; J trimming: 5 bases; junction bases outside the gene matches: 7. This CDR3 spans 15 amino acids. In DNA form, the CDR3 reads TGTGCCAGCTCGGGTCGACAGGGCCATAATTCACCCCTCCACTTT. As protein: CASSGRQGHNSPLHF. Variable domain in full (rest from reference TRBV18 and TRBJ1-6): NAGVMQNPRHLVRRRGQEARLRCSPMKGHSHVYWYRQLPEEGLKFMVYLQKENIIDESGMPKERFSAEFPKEGPSILRIQQVVRGDSAAYFCASSGRQGHNSPLHFGNGTRLTVT.

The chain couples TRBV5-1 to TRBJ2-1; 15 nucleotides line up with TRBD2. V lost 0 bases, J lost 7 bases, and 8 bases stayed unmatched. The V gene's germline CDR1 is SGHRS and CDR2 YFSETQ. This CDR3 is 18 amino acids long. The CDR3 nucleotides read TGCGCCAGCAGCTTGGCCCAGGGACTAGCGGGAGGTTGGAATGAGCAGTTCTTC. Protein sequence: CASSLAQGLAGGWNEQFF. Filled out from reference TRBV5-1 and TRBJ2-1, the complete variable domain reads KAGVTQTPRYLIKTRGQQVTLSCSPISGHRSVSWYQQTPGQGLQFLFEYFSETQRNKGNFPGRFSGRQFSNSRSEMNVSTLELGDSALYLCASSLAQGLAGGWNEQFFGPGTRLTVL.

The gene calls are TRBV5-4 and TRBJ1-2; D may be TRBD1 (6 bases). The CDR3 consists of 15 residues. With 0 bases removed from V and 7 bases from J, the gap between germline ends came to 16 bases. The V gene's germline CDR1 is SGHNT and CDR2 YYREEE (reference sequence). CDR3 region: CASSLEGGGGTGYTF. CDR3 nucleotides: TGTGCCAGCAGCTTGGAAGGGGGGGGAGGTACTGGCTACACCTTC.

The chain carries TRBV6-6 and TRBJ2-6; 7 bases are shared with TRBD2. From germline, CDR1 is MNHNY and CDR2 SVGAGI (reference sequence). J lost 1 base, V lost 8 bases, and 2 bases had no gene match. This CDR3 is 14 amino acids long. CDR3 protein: CASGGRSGANVLTF. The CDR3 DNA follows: TGTGCCAGCGGCGGGAGATCTGGGGCCAACGTCCTGACTTTC.

CDR3 sequence (DNA): TGTGCCAGCAGCCCTGACAGCAACACTGAAGCTTTCTTT. This gives the protein CASSPDSNTEAFF. V is TRBV7-3 and J is TRBJ1-1; D may be TRBD1 (5 bases). V was shortened by 5 bases and J by 2 bases, with 9 bases between the two germline ends. Germline V gives CDR1 SGHTA, CDR2 FQGTGA. The CDR3 loop spans 13 amino acids.